The rows below give T cell receptor beta chains drawn from one sample of a study of regulatory T cells in long-lasting Graves disease. TCRdb passed the multiplex PCR reads through MiXCR, listing each CDR3 protein once. The data contain under 300,000 distinct CDR3 sequences, around 19% of them singletons. Sequencing used peripheral blood mononuclear cells (PBMCs), obtained at new diagnosis, from a patient treated with antithyroid drugs. Receptor source: a female donor with Graves disease. Each CDR3 is given with its conserved first and last residue. A D gene is named only where the DNA matches it firmly. The listing skips clone size in some rows; elsewhere it reads once, few, many or a size class.

cdr3_length: 13; d_call: .; j_call: TRBJ2-5; v_call: TRBV2; clone_size: many; cdr3_aa: CASSEGRGGTQYF; cdr3_nt: TGTGCCAGCAGTGAAGGCAGGGGGGGGACCCAGTACTTC
cdr3_length: 15; d_call: .; j_call: TRBJ2-7; v_call: TRBV24-1; clone_size: many; cdr3_aa: CATSDGPGEPYEQYF; cdr3_nt: TGTGCCACCAGTGATGGGCCAGGGGAACCCTACGAGCAGTACTTC
cdr3_length: 15; d_call: TRBD2; j_call: TRBJ2-5; v_call: TRBV6-5; clone_size: .; cdr3_aa: CASSYRGDSPETQYF; cdr3_nt: TGTGCCAGCAGTTACCGGGGGGACTCGCCAGAGACCCAGTACTTC
cdr3_length: 16; d_call: .; j_call: TRBJ1-1; v_call: TRBV12-3/TRBV12-4; clone_size: .; cdr3_aa: CASTPLGEVIAGEAFF; cdr3_nt: TGTGCCAGCACCCCTTTGGGTGAGGTAATCGCCGGGGAAGCTTTCTTT
cdr3_length: 16; d_call: .; j_call: TRBJ2-2; v_call: TRBV24-1; clone_size: .; cdr3_aa: CATSDPTGIDTGELFF; cdr3_nt: TGTGCCACCAGTGACCCCACAGGGATCGACACCGGGGAGCTGTTTTTT
cdr3_length: 14; d_call: .; j_call: TRBJ1-5; v_call: TRBV4-1; clone_size: few; cdr3_aa: CASSLGPGEQPQHF; cdr3_nt: TGCGCCAGCAGCCTAGGTCCGGGCGAGCAGCCCCAGCATTTT
cdr3_length: 14; d_call: .; j_call: TRBJ2-1; v_call: TRBV11-2; clone_size: .; cdr3_aa: CASRGSASYNEQFF; cdr3_nt: TGTGCCAGCAGGGGTAGCGCTTCCTACAATGAGCAGTTCTTC
cdr3_length: 14; d_call: .; j_call: TRBJ2-3; v_call: TRBV7-2; clone_size: many; cdr3_aa: CASSLDGMADTQYF; cdr3_nt: TGTGCCAGCAGCTTAGATGGAATGGCGGATACGCAGTATTTT
cdr3_length: 15; d_call: .; j_call: TRBJ1-5; v_call: TRBV10-2; clone_size: many; cdr3_aa: CASRGGGGLNQPQHF; cdr3_nt: TGCGCCAGTAGGGGGGGGGGGGGACTGAATCAGCCCCAGCATTTT
cdr3_length: 15; d_call: TRBD1; j_call: TRBJ2-1; v_call: TRBV28; clone_size: .; cdr3_aa: CASSPTRTGGYEQFF; cdr3_nt: TGTGCCAGCAGTCCCACCCGGACAGGGGGGTATGAGCAGTTCTTC
cdr3_length: 18; d_call: TRBD2; j_call: TRBJ2-1; v_call: TRBV7-8; clone_size: many; cdr3_aa: CASSPREGAYLAYNEQFF; cdr3_nt: TGTGCCAGCAGCCCGAGGGAGGGTGCCTACTTGGCCTACAATGAGCAGTTCTTC
cdr3_length: 17; d_call: TRBD2; j_call: TRBJ2-3; v_call: TRBV11-3; clone_size: many; cdr3_aa: CASSPATASGSTDTQYF; cdr3_nt: TGTGCCAGCAGCCCCGCCACGGCTAGCGGTAGCACAGATACGCAGTATTTT
cdr3_length: 15; d_call: TRBD2; j_call: TRBJ2-2; v_call: TRBV20-1; clone_size: many; cdr3_aa: CSAGPRGANTGELFF; cdr3_nt: TGCAGTGCTGGCCCGCGGGGGGCGAACACCGGGGAGCTGTTTTTT
cdr3_length: 15; d_call: .; j_call: TRBJ1-2; v_call: TRBV11-2; clone_size: .; cdr3_aa: CASSLEYGSNYGYTF; cdr3_nt: TGTGCCAGCAGCTTAGAGTATGGGTCTAACTATGGCTACACCTTC
cdr3_length: 15; d_call: .; j_call: TRBJ2-3; v_call: TRBV27; clone_size: many; cdr3_aa: CASSLVALSTDTQYF; cdr3_nt: TGTGCCAGCAGTTTAGTGGCCCTTAGCACAGATACGCAGTATTTT
cdr3_length: 16; d_call: TRBD1; j_call: TRBJ2-7; v_call: TRBV28; clone_size: .; cdr3_aa: CASSLKGAVGYYEQYF; cdr3_nt: TGTGCCAGCAGTTTAAAGGGGGCTGTGGGGTACTACGAGCAGTACTTC
cdr3_length: 16; d_call: .; j_call: TRBJ2-7; v_call: TRBV7-2; clone_size: many; cdr3_aa: CASSPDSGASSYEQYF; cdr3_nt: TGTGCCAGCAGCCCGGACAGCGGGGCGAGCTCCTACGAGCAGTACTTC
cdr3_length: 19; d_call: TRBD2; j_call: TRBJ2-1; v_call: TRBV24-1; clone_size: few; cdr3_aa: CATSDPSSGRAFFNNKQFF; cdr3_nt: TGTGCCACCAGTGACCCCAGTAGCGGGAGGGCCTTTTTCAACAATAAGCAGTTCTTC
cdr3_length: 13; d_call: .; j_call: TRBJ2-5; v_call: TRBV19; clone_size: many; cdr3_aa: CASSRREWETQYF; cdr3_nt: TGTGCCAGTAGTAGGCGGGAATGGGAGACCCAGTACTTC
cdr3_length: 11; d_call: .; j_call: TRBJ1-1; v_call: TRBV6-1; clone_size: many; cdr3_aa: CASRTGPRAFF; cdr3_nt: TGTGCCAGCAGAACCGGGCCTCGGGCTTTCTTT
cdr3_length: 13; d_call: .; j_call: TRBJ1-4; v_call: TRBV28; clone_size: many; cdr3_aa: CATQSDSHEKLFF; cdr3_nt: TGTGCCACCCAAAGCGACAGTCACGAAAAACTGTTTTTT
cdr3_length: 13; d_call: TRBD1; j_call: TRBJ2-1; v_call: TRBV27; clone_size: many; cdr3_aa: CASSDGQGQEQFF; cdr3_nt: TGTGCCAGCAGTGATGGACAGGGGCAAGAGCAGTTCTTC
cdr3_length: 15; d_call: .; j_call: TRBJ1-1; v_call: TRBV28; clone_size: few; cdr3_aa: CASSLGGGDHTEAFF; cdr3_nt: TGTGCCAGCAGTTTGGGTGGTGGGGATCACACTGAAGCTTTCTTT
cdr3_length: 14; d_call: TRBD2; j_call: TRBJ2-7; v_call: TRBV29-1; clone_size: few; cdr3_aa: CSVEGGSGAGEQYF; cdr3_nt: TGCAGCGTTGAGGGCGGGAGTGGCGCAGGCGAGCAGTACTTC
cdr3_length: 14; d_call: TRBD2; j_call: TRBJ2-5; v_call: TRBV3-1; clone_size: many; cdr3_aa: CASSSGLHQETQYF; cdr3_nt: TGTGCCAGCAGCTCGGGACTACACCAAGAGACCCAGTACTTC